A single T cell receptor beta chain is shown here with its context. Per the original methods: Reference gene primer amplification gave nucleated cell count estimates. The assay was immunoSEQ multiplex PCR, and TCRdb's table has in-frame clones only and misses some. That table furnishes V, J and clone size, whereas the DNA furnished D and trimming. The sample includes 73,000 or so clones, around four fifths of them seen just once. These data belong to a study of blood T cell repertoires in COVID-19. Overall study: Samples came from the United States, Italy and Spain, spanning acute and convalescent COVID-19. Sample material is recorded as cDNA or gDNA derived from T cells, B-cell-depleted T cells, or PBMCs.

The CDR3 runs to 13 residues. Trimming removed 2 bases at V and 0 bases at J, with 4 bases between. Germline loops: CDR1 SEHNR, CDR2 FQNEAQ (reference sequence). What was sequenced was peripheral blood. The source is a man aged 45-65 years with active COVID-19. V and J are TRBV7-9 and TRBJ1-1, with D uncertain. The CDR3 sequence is CASSLQVNTEAFF. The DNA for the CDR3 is TGTGCCAGCAGCTTACAGGTGAACACTGAAGCTTTCTTT.